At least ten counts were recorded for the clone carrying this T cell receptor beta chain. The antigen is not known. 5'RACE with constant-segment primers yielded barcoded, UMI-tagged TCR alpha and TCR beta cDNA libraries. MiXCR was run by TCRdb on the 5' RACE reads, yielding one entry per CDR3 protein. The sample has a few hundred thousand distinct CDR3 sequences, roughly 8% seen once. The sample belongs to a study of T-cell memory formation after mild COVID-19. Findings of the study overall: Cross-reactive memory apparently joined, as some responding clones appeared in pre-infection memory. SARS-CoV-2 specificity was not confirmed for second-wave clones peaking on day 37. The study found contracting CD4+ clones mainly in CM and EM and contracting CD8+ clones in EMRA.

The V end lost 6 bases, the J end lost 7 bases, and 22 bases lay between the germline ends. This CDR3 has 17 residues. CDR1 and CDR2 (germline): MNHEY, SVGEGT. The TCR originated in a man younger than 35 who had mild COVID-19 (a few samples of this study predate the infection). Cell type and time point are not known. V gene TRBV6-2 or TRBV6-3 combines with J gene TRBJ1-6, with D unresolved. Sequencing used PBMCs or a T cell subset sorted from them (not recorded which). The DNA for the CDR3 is TGTGCCAGCAGACCGTCCGGAGGTGCCGGAATAAATTCACCCCTCCACTTT. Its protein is CASRPSGGAGINSPLHF.